Listed here are 27 T cell receptor beta chains from one sample, sequenced in a study of Graves' ophthalmopathy and Graves' hyperthyroidism. Amplification of the TCR beta CDR3 regions used RNA transcripts (as template). RT-PCR in the first round used HTBI primers; a second-round multiplex PCR followed. TCRdb re-derived calls from the multiplex PCR reads in MiXCR, one entry per CDR3 protein. The table shows about 620,000 distinct CDR3 sequences, with about 24% occurring only once. Sequencing was carried out using peripheral blood. These receptors all stem from a woman aged 18 to 35 with stable Graves' hyperthyroidism. Some clones in this sample may be carry-over from other donors' samples.

This clonotype was detected ten times or more. V is TRBV6-1 and J is TRBJ1-2; D uncertain. Germline V gene sequence: CDR1 MNHNS, CDR2 SASEGT. Between the trimmed V and J ends, which lost 4 bases and 2 bases, there was a span of 11 bases. The length of the CDR3 is 14 residues. CDR3 DNA: TGTGCCAGCAGTGGGATTGTGGGGAACTATGGCTACACCTTC. As protein: CASSGIVGNYGYTF.

This clonotype is a singleton in its sample. The rearrangement joins TRBV20-1 to TRBJ2-7; 10 bases align to TRBD2. Germline lookup yields CDR1 DFQATT and CDR2 SNEGSKA (reference sequence). Unmatched junction bases numbered 6, after V lost 5 bases and J lost 2 bases. This CDR3 contains 14 residues. The CDR3 DNA reads as TGCAGTGCTGTCACTAGCGGGGTCGCCTACGAGCAGTACTTC. Its translation: CSAVTSGVAYEQYF.

This clonotype was observed many times. The chain combines TRBV30 with TRBJ2-6; D uncertain. The germline V gene has CDR1 GTSNPN and CDR2 SVGIG (reference sequence). CDR3 length: 14 residues. The V end lost 2 bases, the J end lost 3 bases, and 8 bases lay between the germline ends. CDR3 sequence: CAWSFPGGANVLTF. The CDR3 DNA follows: TGTGCCTGGAGTTTCCCAGGTGGGGCCAACGTCCTGACTTTC.

This clonotype was recorded many times. The chain carries TRBV12-3 or TRBV12-4 and TRBJ1-1; no firm D call. The CDR3 totals 14 residues. The V end was cut by 6 bases, the J end by 2 bases, with 13 bases between. CDR3 in DNA: TGTGCCAGCAGCCGGACCCCGGCTAACACTGAAGCTTTCTTT. Residues: CASSRTPANTEAFF.

This clonotype was counted at least ten times. This chain connects TRBV6-2 or TRBV6-3 to TRBJ2-5, with a possible D match to TRBD2 (5 bases). CDR3 size: 13 residues. Trimming took 2 bases from V and 7 from J, leaving 11 bases between them. CDR1 and CDR2 from the germline V gene are MNHEY and SVGEGT. CDR3 DNA: TGTGCCAGCAGTTACGTTGGAGGCGGGACCCAGTACTTC. Translating it yields CASSYVGGGTQYF.

This clonotype was recorded many times. The chain combines TRBV28 with TRBJ2-7; TRBD2 matches at 7 bases. In germline, CDR1 is MDHEN, CDR2 SYDVKM. V gave up 8 bases and J gave up 0 bases; unmatched junction bases: 13. This CDR3 comprises 16 residues. The CDR3 DNA reads TGTGCCAGCTGCCTCGGGGGGAGGGCAGACTCCTACGAGCAGTACTTC. Translating gives CASCLGGRADSYEQYF.

This clonotype was detected ten times or more. V gene TRBV6-5 combines with J gene TRBJ2-5, with unresolved D. Per the germline V gene, CDR1 is MNHEY and CDR2 is SVGAGI. Trimming left V 6 bases short and J 5 bases short, with 10 bases between. CDR3 length equals 12 residues. The CDR3: CASSPPMETQYF. As DNA, the CDR3 is TGTGCCAGCAGCCCCCCAATGGAGACCCAGTACTTC.

This clonotype was counted ten times or more. The chain couples TRBV19 to TRBJ1-1; D is undetermined. There are 12 residues in the CDR3. Between the trimmed V and J ends, which lost 4 bases and 4 bases, there was a span of 7 bases. Germline CDR1 and CDR2: LNHDA and SQIVND (reference sequence). The chain's CDR3 is CASSSRTTEAFF. In DNA, the CDR3 is TGTGCCAGTAGTAGCAGGACCACTGAAGCTTTCTTT.

This clonotype was observed at least ten times. V gene TRBV7-9 combines with J gene TRBJ1-3, with D unclear. V shed 2 bases and J shed 1 base, with 6 bases lying between them. The germline V gene encodes CDR1 SEHNR and CDR2 FQNEAQ (reference sequence). There are 14 residues in the CDR3. CDR3 protein: CASSLTSSGNTIYF. The CDR3 nucleotides read TGTGCCAGCAGCTTAACAAGTTCTGGAAACACCATATATTTT.

This clonotype occurred many times. The chain links TRBV5-1 to TRBJ2-7; 9 bases fit TRBD1. The V gene end was trimmed by 4 bases and the J gene end by 3 bases; junction bases not matched to a gene: 8. From germline, CDR1 is SGHRS and CDR2 YFSETQ. CDR3 length equals 15 residues. CDR3 in DNA: TGCGCCAGCAGCCCCTCGGGACAGGGTGGCTACGAGCAGTACTTC. Its protein is CASSPSGQGGYEQYF.

This clonotype has a count of ten or more. The V and J genes are TRBV11-1 and TRBJ1-1, with D possibly matching TRBD1 (5 bases). The CDR3 extends over 17 amino acids. The ends were cut back, 5 bases at V and 5 bases at J, with 24 bases in the middle. CDR1 is SGHAT, CDR2 FQDESV, per germline (reference sequence). CDR3 residues: CASSILGVGRIRTEAFF. Here the CDR3 DNA reads TGTGCCAGCAGCATATTAGGGGTTGGTCGGATAAGGACTGAAGCTTTCTTT.

This chain uses TRBV12-5 with TRBJ2-7; no clear D gene. V lost 0 bases and J lost 3, with 3 bases in between. This CDR3 contains 12 residues. Germline assignment: CDR1 LGHNT and CDR2 FRNRAP. CDR3 sequence reads: CASGLVIYEQYF. The CDR3 nucleotides are TGTGCTAGTGGTTTGGTCATCTACGAGCAGTACTTC.

The chain has TRBV28 and TRBJ2-7; D is perhaps TRBD1 or TRBD2 (5 bases each). Germline CDR1 MDHEN, CDR2 SYDVKM. The CDR3 is 14 amino acids. V shed 3 bases and J shed 2 bases, with 11 bases lying between them. The CDR3 region is CASSFRGAAYEQYF. CDR3 coding DNA: TGTGCCAGCAGTTTTCGAGGGGCCGCCTACGAGCAGTACTTC.

This clonotype was detected ten times or more. The CDR3 DNA is TGTGCCAGTACCCTAGGGGACGGCCTCGGGCCCCAGCATTTT. This gives the protein CASTLGDGLGPQHF. The chain recombines TRBV19 with TRBJ1-5; tentatively, D is TRBD1 (5 bases). Trimming pared 7 bases from V and 9 bases from J, leaving 19 bases between. Germline V gene sequence: CDR1 LNHDA, CDR2 SQIVND (reference sequence). The CDR3 loop spans 14 amino acids.

This clonotype was seen only a few times. The chain combines TRBV13 with TRBJ1-2, with TRBD1 matching over 9 bases. This CDR3 has 17 amino acids. Germline V gives CDR1 PRHDT, CDR2 FYEKMQ (reference sequence). The trim removed 4 bases at V and 4 bases at J, leaving 13 bases unmatched. Written as DNA, the CDR3 is TGTGCCAGCAGCTCAGCCGGGACAGGGAAATTGGTCTATGGCTACACCTTC. This codes for CASSSAGTGKLVYGYTF.

The rearrangement links TRBV7-2 to TRBJ2-7, with 9 bases lining up with TRBD1. The CDR3 covers 14 residues. Germline V gene lookup returns CDR1 SGHTA and CDR2 FQGNSA. V gave up 3 bases and J gave up 5 bases; unmatched junction bases: 5. The CDR3 is CASSLEGQGHEQYF. The CDR3 region has the DNA TGTGCCAGCAGCTTGGAGGGACAGGGACACGAGCAGTACTTC. Variable domain in full (rest from reference TRBV7-2 and TRBJ2-7): GAGVSQSPSNKVTEKGKDVELRCDPISGHTALYWYRQSLGQGLEFLIYFQGNSAPDKSGLPSDRFSAERTGGSVSTLTIQRTQQEDSAVYLCASSLEGQGHEQYFGPGTRLTVT.

This clonotype has just a few counts. This rearrangement joins TRBV29-1 to TRBJ1-3, with a tentative D call TRBD1 (5 bases). Trimming removed 7 bases from V and 0 bases from J, with 13 bases in between. Per germline, CDR1 SQVTM and CDR2 ANQGSEA. The CDR3 has 14 residues. The CDR3 DNA is TGCAGCGCCGGGGCGGGGAACTCTGGAAACACCATATATTTT. Translating it yields CSAGAGNSGNTIYF.

Ten or more counts support this clonotype. This rearrangement joins TRBV7-3 to TRBJ1-2; D unresolved. This CDR3 region has 14 residues. Trimming pared 5 bases from V and 2 bases from J, leaving 12 bases between. Germline lookup yields CDR1 SGHTA and CDR2 FQGTGA. The CDR3 DNA sequence: TGTGCCAGCAGCCCAGGACGTGGAAACTATGGCTACACCTTC. Translation: CASSPGRGNYGYTF.

This clonotype has ten or more counts. This chain links TRBV5-1 with TRBJ1-6; possibly TRBD1 for D (5 bases). The V end lost 0 bases, the J end lost 0 bases, and 7 bases lay between the germline ends. The CDR3 extends over 16 amino acids. Per germline, CDR1 SGHRS and CDR2 YFSETQ. This CDR3 is CASSLEGSSYNSPLHF. The CDR3 DNA is TGCGCCAGCAGCTTGGAGGGGAGCTCCTATAATTCACCCCTCCACTTT.

This clonotype has at least ten counts. The rearrangement joins TRBV5-6 to TRBJ1-5, with D possibly TRBD1 on 5 matching bases. Trimming stripped 3 bases from V and 3 bases from J, with 10 bases between. Germline-derived CDR1 and CDR2 are SGHDT and YYEEEE. There are 14 residues in the CDR3. CDR3 in amino acids: CASSSGGFNQPQHF. The CDR3 DNA reads TGTGCCAGCAGCTCTGGGGGGTTCAATCAGCCCCAGCATTTT.

Many counts were recorded for this clonotype. CDR3 protein: CASSATVTSYEQYF. The CDR3 DNA is TGTGCCAGCAGTGCGACAGTGACTTCCTACGAGCAGTACTTC. The chain uses TRBV6-1 and TRBJ2-7; a weak D match, TRBD1 (5 bases). With 4 bases removed from V and 1 base from J, the gap between germline ends came to 11 bases. Germline V gene data show CDR1 as MNHNS and CDR2 as SASEGT. CDR3 length: 14 residues.

This clonotype has only one observation. At one end the junction does not follow the germline gene, possibly because of a read error. This chain uses TRBV4-1 with TRBJ2-4; 9 bases match TRBD2. The germline V gene encodes CDR1 MGHRA and CDR2 YSYEKL. CDR3 length: 19 amino acids. This chain's CDR3 is CASSRGGGRAVFGKNIKYF. CDR3 sequence (DNA): TGCGCCAGCAGCCGAGGGGGCGGGAGGGCCGTTTTTGGCAAAAACATTAAGTACTTC.

This clonotype was seen only a few times. The chain has TRBV11-2 and TRBJ1-1; no reliable D call. Germline V gene lookup returns CDR1 SGHAT and CDR2 FQNNGV. V was cut by 5 bases and J by 0 bases, with 10 bases left in between. The CDR3 loop spans 14 amino acids. For the CDR3, the DNA is TGTGCCAGCAGCCATGGGATCATGAACACTGAAGCTTTCTTT. Its translation is CASSHGIMNTEAFF.

Ten or more counts support this clonotype. The chain couples TRBV7-9 to TRBJ1-1; D is unclear. With 4 bases removed from V and 1 base from J, the gap between germline ends came to 10 bases. The CDR3 has 14 amino acids. Germline CDR1 is SEHNR and CDR2 is FQNEAQ (reference sequence). CDR3 DNA: TGTGCCAGCAGCTCCAGACGCTGGAACACTGAAGCTTTCTTT. Amino acid sequence: CASSSRRWNTEAFF.

This clonotype was seen repeatedly, ten times or more. CDR3 protein: CASSQPGPRTQYF. The CDR3 DNA sequence: TGTGCCAGCAGCCAACCGGGGCCCCGAACCCAGTACTTC. V is TRBV13 and J is TRBJ2-5; tentatively, D is TRBD1 or TRBD2 (5 bases each). The CDR3 spans 13 residues. V dropped 5 bases and J dropped 8 bases, with 15 bases sitting between them. Germline loops: CDR1 PRHDT, CDR2 FYEKMQ (reference sequence).

Details on this clonotype: A junction boundary mismatches the germline segment, possibly from a read error. CDR3 nucleotides: TGTGCCAGCAGTACCGGCTATGACGGCAGGGGGAACTACGAGCAGTGCTTC. Translation gives CASSTGYDGRGNYEQCF. This sequence joins TRBV12-3 or TRBV12-4 and TRBJ2-7; 7 bases match TRBD1. The length of the CDR3 is 17 residues.

This clonotype was seen ten or more times. The V gene is TRBV3-1, the J gene TRBJ1-1; D gene ambiguous. The CDR3 has 12 amino acids. Germline loops: CDR1 LGHDT, CDR2 YNNKEL (reference sequence). Trimming stripped 3 bases from V and 6 bases from J, with 8 bases between. CDR3 nucleotide sequence: TGTGCCAGCAGCCAGGGATTAGCTGAAGCTTTCTTT. It encodes CASSQGLAEAFF.